This TCR beta chain was observed in a study of cytomegalovirus exposure and HLA in healthy donors. Germline V gene lookup returns CDR1 SSHAT and CDR2 FNYEAQ (reference sequence). The CDR3 length is 15 residues. Trimming stripped 5 bases from V and 5 bases from J, with 16 bases between. As for this clone: The antigen remains undetermined.

A multiplex PCR was run with 60 Vbeta primers and 13 Jbeta primers. TCRdb's table, derived via immunoSEQ multiplex PCR, lists solely in-frame clones and lacks some. This specimen shows 120,000 to 150,000 clones; the ten leading clones hold less than 3.5%. The study's findings and limits: For presence/absence analyses, sequencing depth was assumed to be roughly uniform across donors.

The rearrangement uses TRBV7-7 and TRBJ2-1; D might be TRBD1 (6 bases). Material for sequencing was PBMCs. This TCR was recovered from a man between 35 and 55 years old in good health and CMV-seronegative. The CDR3 protein is CASSPLRGSNNEQFF. For the CDR3, the DNA is TGTGCCAGCAGCCCCTTGAGGGGGTCCAACAATGAGCAGTTCTTC.